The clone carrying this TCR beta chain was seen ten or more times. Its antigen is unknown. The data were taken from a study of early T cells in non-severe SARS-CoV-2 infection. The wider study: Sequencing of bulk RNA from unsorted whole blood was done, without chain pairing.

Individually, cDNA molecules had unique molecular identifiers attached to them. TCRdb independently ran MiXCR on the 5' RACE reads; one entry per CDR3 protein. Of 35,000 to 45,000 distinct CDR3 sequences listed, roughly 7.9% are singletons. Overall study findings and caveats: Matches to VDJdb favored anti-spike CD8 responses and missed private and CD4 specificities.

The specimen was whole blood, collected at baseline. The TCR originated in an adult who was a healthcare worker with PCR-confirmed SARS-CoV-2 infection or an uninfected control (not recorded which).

The CDR3 reads CATSGATGLAGVYTGELFF. The CDR3 DNA sequence: TGTGCCACCAGCGGCGCCACAGGACTAGCGGGGGTGTACACCGGGGAGCTGTTTTTT. This chain connects TRBV15 to TRBJ2-2; TRBD2 agrees at 13 bases. The length of the CDR3 is 19 residues. Per the germline V gene, CDR1 is LNHNV and CDR2 is YYDKDF (reference sequence). V was pared by 5 bases and J by 3 bases, with 12 bases of the junction left unmatched.